The present T cell receptor beta chain was sequenced within a study of T cell repertoires in cytomegalovirus infection. At the level of the study: Evidence of both CMV infection and a matching HLA type came from public TCR beta signatures.

TCRdb fed the reads into MiXCR, producing one record per CDR3 protein. The sample yields roughly 800,000 distinct CDR3 sequences, 25% to 30% seen once. The V end lost 1 base, the J end lost 4 bases, and 11 bases lay between the germline ends. Germline V gene data show CDR1 as SEHNR and CDR2 as FQNEAQ (reference sequence). The CDR3 spans 15 residues. This clonotype was detected only a few times. The antigen is not known. The sample consisted of cultured CD8+ T cells from PBMCs, taken from culture after CMV antigen stimulation. The J gene is TRBJ1-5, the V gene TRBV7-9, with D unclear. The sequence was obtained from a human donor in good health (CMV status not recorded). Some clones in this sample may be carry-over from other donors' samples. CDR3 nucleotides: TGTGCCAGCAGCTTAGAGGGAAGCGGGAATCAGCCCCAGCATTTT. Protein product: CASSLEGSGNQPQHF.